Each of the 11 T cell receptor beta chains below was sequenced from the same sample in a study of PD-1 blockade in mismatch repair-deficient tumors. Clones were sequenced by immunoSEQ multiplex PCR, and TCRdb holds only the in-frame ones, with some missing. The data hold tens of thousands of clones, with almost 80% observed a single time. The specimen was peripheral blood, collected 2 weeks after starting pembrolizumab. The receptors come from an adult with mismatch repair-deficient cancer.

Of note for this clone: Distinct nucleotide sequences in the sample also encode this CDR3. The V gene is TRBV14, the J gene TRBJ1-1; a possible D gene is TRBD1 (6 bases). The CDR3 consists of 14 residues. V was shortened by 1 base and J by 4 bases, with 10 bases between the two germline ends. The germline V gene encodes CDR1 SGHDN and CDR2 FVKESK. The CDR3 DNA reads TGTGCCAGCAGCCAAGGAGGGGGGCGCACTGAAGCTTTCTTT. This codes for CASSQGGGRTEAFF.

The rearrangement links TRBV4-2 to TRBJ2-2; TRBD1 aligns across 7 bases. The CDR3 sequence is 16 residues long. Germline CDR1 reads LGHNA; CDR2 reads YNFKEQ. The V segment lost 3 bases and the J segment 4 bases; nucleotides outside the gene matches: 8. The CDR3 DNA sequence: TGTGCCAGCAGCCATGACAGGGAATTGGGCACCGGGGAGCTGTTTTTT. It yields the protein CASSHDRELGTGELFF.

V gene TRBV9 combines with J gene TRBJ2-7; D is undetermined. The CDR3 runs 15 residues. Trimming cost V 0 bases and J 5 bases, with 15 bases left between them. In germline, CDR1 is SGDLS, CDR2 YYNGEE. The CDR3: CASSVGHSPLNEQYF. As DNA, the CDR3 is TGTGCCAGCAGCGTAGGACACTCGCCCTTAAACGAGCAGTACTTC. The full variable domain, in which reference TRBV9 and TRBJ2-7 provide the parts outside the CDR3, is DSGVTQTPKHLITATGQRVTLRCSPRSGDLSVYWYQQSLDQGLQFLIQYYNGEERAKGNILERFSAQQFPDLHSELNLSSLELGDSALYFCASSVGHSPLNEQYFGPGTRLTVT.

This chain connects TRBV6-1 to TRBJ1-1; D is unresolved. This CDR3 has 13 residues. V dropped 6 bases and J dropped 0 bases, with 8 bases sitting between them. From germline, CDR1 is MNHNS and CDR2 SASEGT. DNA of the CDR3: TGTGCCAGCAGGCGGGGAGTGAACACTGAAGCTTTCTTT. Its protein product is CASRRGVNTEAFF.

The J gene is TRBJ1-1, the V gene TRBV7-9, with D perhaps matching TRBD1 (6 bases). This CDR3 contains 14 residues. V was trimmed by 5 bases and J by 4 bases, leaving 14 bases between them. CDR1 and CDR2 (germline): SEHNR, FQNEAQ (reference sequence). CDR3 DNA: TGTGCCAGCAGCCCCGGACAGTTCGGCACTGAAGCTTTCTTT. Amino acid sequence: CASSPGQFGTEAFF.

This chain links TRBV14 with TRBJ2-1; no definite D call. The CDR3 is 13 amino acids. With 2 bases removed from V and 0 bases from J, the gap between germline ends came to 2 bases. Germline-derived CDR1 and CDR2 are SGHDN and FVKESK. Here the CDR3 reads CASSQFSYNEQFF. CDR3 DNA: TGTGCCAGCAGCCAATTCTCCTACAATGAGCAGTTCTTC.

CDR3 sequence: CASSEDRTGVDEQYF. In DNA form, the CDR3 reads TGTGCCAGCAGTGAAGATAGGACAGGGGTCGACGAGCAGTACTTC. The chain couples TRBV6-1 to TRBJ2-7; 9 bases fit TRBD1. This CDR3 region has 15 residues. V dropped 1 base and J dropped 5; count of bases not matched to a gene: 6. CDR1 and CDR2 from the germline V gene are MNHNS and SASEGT.

The sample holds one count of this clone. The rearrangement links TRBV29-1 to TRBJ1-1; D is ambiguous. Germline CDR1 reads SQVTM; CDR2 reads ANQGSEA. CDR3 length: 13 residues. The germline V and J ends were trimmed by 4 bases and 1 base, with 10 bases remaining between them. The CDR3 region has the DNA TGCAGCGTTGTTGGCAGGCGGAACACTGAAGCTTTCTTT. Translating gives CSVVGRRNTEAFF.

V and J are TRBV11-3 and TRBJ2-1; D is perhaps TRBD2 (6 bases). This CDR3 has 14 residues. Germline CDR1 and CDR2: SGHNT and YENEEA. Trimming removed 1 base at V and 9 bases at J, with 13 bases between. The CDR3 loop reads CASSLGNSGGEQFF. The CDR3 DNA is TGTGCCAGCAGCTTAGGGAACTCCGGGGGTGAGCAGTTCTTC. Complete variable domain (other parts from reference TRBV11-3 and TRBJ2-1): EAGVVQSPRYKIIEKKQPVAFWCNPISGHNTLYWYLQNLGQGPELLIRYENEEAVDDSQLPKDRFSAERLKGVDSTLKIQPAELGDSAVYLCASSLGNSGGEQFFGPGTRLTVL.

The rearrangement joins TRBV5-4 to TRBJ2-1; D might be TRBD1 (6 bases). Germline CDR1 SGHNT, CDR2 YYREEE (reference sequence). Between the trimmed V and J ends, which lost 4 bases and 15 bases, there was a span of 23 bases. This CDR3 is 14 amino acids long. The CDR3 DNA follows: TGTGCCAGCAGCCCGGACAGCCTCGGAGTTTCGCGGTTCTTC. Its protein product is CASSPDSLGVSRFF.

This clone has only a few counts. The chain combines TRBV6-4 with TRBJ2-1; D might be TRBD1 or TRBD2, each matching 5 bases. The CDR3 is 12 amino acids. Trimming stripped 6 bases from V and 12 bases from J, with 15 bases between. CDR1 and CDR2 from the germline V gene are MRHNA and SNTAGT. CDR3 protein: CASSPGQGRQFF. As DNA, the CDR3 is TGTGCCAGCAGCCCGGGGCAGGGACGGCAGTTCTTC.